The 5 T cell receptor beta chains presented below share a single source sample, sequenced in a study of metastatic and nonmetastatic thyroid tumors. TCRdb reassembled clones from the PCR reads with MiXCR. The data contain 8,000 to 10,000 clones, 20% to 25% of them singletons. Thyroid surgery was performed in patients who had received no treatment beforehand. The sequencing input was adjacent normal tissue. The receptors were sampled from a female donor with papillary thyroid cancer or a benign thyroid nodule (not recorded which). Some clones in this sample may be carry-over from other donors' samples.

The sample holds one count of this clone. J is TRBJ2-7 and V is TRBV7-2; D call uncertain. The CDR3 covers 13 residues. Trimming took off 3 bases at V and 4 bases at J, with 10 bases between the two ends. Germline CDR1 is SGHTA and CDR2 is FQGNSA. This chain's CDR3 is CASSLGKGYEQYF. The CDR3 coding sequence is TGTGCCAGCAGCTTGGGAAAAGGATACGAGCAGTACTTC.

Within the sample, this clone is medium-sized. The CDR3 region is CASSLAVNQGEQYF. The CDR3 bases are TGTGCCAGCAGCTTAGCAGTCAATCAGGGCGAGCAGTACTTC. This chain connects TRBV7-2 to TRBJ2-7; weak D call: TRBD1 (5 bases). CDR1 and CDR2 from the germline V gene are SGHTA and FQGNSA. The V end lost 0 bases, the J end lost 6 bases, and 12 bases lay between the germline ends. The CDR3 contains 14 residues.

This clone was recorded at least ten times. At one boundary the junction diverges from the germline segment, which might be a read error. The rearrangement links TRBV6-1 to TRBJ2-1; weak D call: TRBD2 (8 bases). Germline V CDR1 and CDR2: MNHNS, SASEGT. The CDR3 runs 16 residues. CDR3 loop: CAGRTGLADSYNEQFF. The CDR3 DNA is TGTGCCGGCAGGACAGGACTAGCCGACTCCTACAATGAGCAGTTCTTC.

This clone was observed a few times. The chain has TRBV6-5 and TRBJ2-1; 7 positions match TRBD1. Germline CDR1 reads MNHEY; CDR2 reads SVGAGI. This CDR3 has 16 residues. V gave up 3 bases and J gave up 10 bases; unmatched junction bases: 15. The CDR3 loop is CASSYPTGESTGEQFF. Written as DNA, the CDR3 is TGTGCCAGCAGTTATCCCACAGGGGAATCCACAGGAGAGCAGTTCTTC.

This clone was counted at least ten times. The chain carries TRBV7-2 and TRBJ2-3, with 15 nucleotides matching TRBD2. The V gene's germline CDR1 is SGHTA and CDR2 FQGNSA. The CDR3 has 15 residues. J lost 9 bases, V lost 5 bases, and 6 bases had no gene match. The DNA of the CDR3 is TGTGCCAGCAGCCAGGGACTAGCGGGGGGAAGGACGCAGTATTTT. Amino acid sequence: CASSQGLAGGRTQYF.